The 5 T cell receptor beta chains given below trace back to one sample, sequenced in a study of blood T cell repertoires in COVID-19. Sequenced by immunoSEQ multiplex PCR; TCRdb stores in-frame clones only, minus some. Of about 220,000 clones in the sample, about nine tenths were seen once. The sample consisted of PBMCs or T cells enriched from blood (not recorded which). These receptors all stem from a woman aged 40-49 years with acute COVID-19.

V usage is TRBV3-1 (or the pseudogene TRBV3-2) and J usage is TRBJ1-2; D is undetermined. Germline lookup yields CDR1 LGHDT and CDR2 YNNKEL (reference sequence). The CDR3 is 15 amino acids. V lost 3 bases and J 5 bases, leaving 16 bases between the germline ends. CDR3 in amino acids: CASSQPSLIVYGYTF. DNA for the CDR3: TGTGCCAGCAGCCAGCCTTCACTCATTGTGTATGGCTACACCTTC.

This clone was seen only a few times. The V gene is TRBV11-2, the J gene TRBJ2-5; 10 positions agree with TRBD1. This CDR3 spans 15 amino acids. Germline CDR1 and CDR2: SGHAT and FQNNGV. With 4 bases clipped from V and 4 bases from J, the junction kept 6 bases outside the gene matches. In nucleotides, the CDR3 is TGTGCCAGCAGCTCAAACCGGACAGGGGGAGAGACCCAGTACTTC. It encodes CASSSNRTGGETQYF.

V and J are TRBV5-6 and TRBJ2-5; TRBD1 matches 7 bases. Per germline, CDR1 SGHDT and CDR2 YYEEEE. Trimming removed 2 bases from V and 2 bases from J; junction bases left unmatched: 3. The CDR3 extends over 14 amino acids. The DNA of the CDR3 is TGTGCCAGCAGCTTAGGGACAGCTCAAGAGACCCAGTACTTC. This gives the protein CASSLGTAQETQYF.

The gene calls are TRBV10-1 and TRBJ2-1; 8 bases fit TRBD2. The CDR3 is made up of 14 amino acids. Germline-derived CDR1 and CDR2 are WNHNN and SYGVQD (reference sequence). J lost 4 bases, V lost 2 bases, and 1 base had no gene match. CDR3 coding DNA: TGCGCCAGCAGTGAGAGCGGGGGTTACAATGAGCAGTTCTTC. Translated: CASSESGGYNEQFF.

CDR3 region: CASSLEKGDYGYTF. CDR3 DNA sequence: TGTGCCAGCAGCTTAGAAAAGGGGGACTATGGCTACACCTTC. The chain carries TRBV7-8 and TRBJ1-2; D possibly corresponds to TRBD1 (6 bases). The CDR3 consists of 14 residues. Germline lookup yields CDR1 SGHVS and CDR2 FQNEAQ. Trimming pared 1 base from V and 3 bases from J, leaving 9 bases between.